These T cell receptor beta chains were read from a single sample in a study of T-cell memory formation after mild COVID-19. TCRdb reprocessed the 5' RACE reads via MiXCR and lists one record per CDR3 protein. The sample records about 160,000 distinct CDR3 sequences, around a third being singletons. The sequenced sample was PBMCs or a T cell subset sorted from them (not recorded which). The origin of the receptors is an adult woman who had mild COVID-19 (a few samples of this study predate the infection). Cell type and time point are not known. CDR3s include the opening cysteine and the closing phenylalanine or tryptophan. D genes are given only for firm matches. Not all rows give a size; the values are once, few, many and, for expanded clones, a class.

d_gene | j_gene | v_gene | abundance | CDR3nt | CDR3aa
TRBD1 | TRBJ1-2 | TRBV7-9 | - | TGTGCCAGCAGCTCAAGACAGGGGGCTAGCTATGGCTACACCTTC | CASSSRQGASYGYTF
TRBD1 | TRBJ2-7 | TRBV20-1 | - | TGCAGTGCTAGATCGGACAGGGGCTACGAGCAGTACTTC | CSARSDRGYEQYF
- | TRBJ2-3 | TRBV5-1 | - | TGCGCCAGCAATAGGGGGGAGGTTGGCACAGATACGCAGTATTTT | CASNRGEVGTDTQYF
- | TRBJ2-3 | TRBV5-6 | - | TGTGCCAGCAGCTTGGCCAAAAACTCAGATACGCAGTATTTT | CASSLAKNSDTQYF
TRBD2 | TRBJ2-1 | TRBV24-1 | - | TGTGCCACCAGTGATGTGGGGGGGAATGAGCAGTTCTTC | CATSDVGGNEQFF
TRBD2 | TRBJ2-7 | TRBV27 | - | TGTGCCAGCAGTTCGGTAGCGGGAGCTAACGAGCAGTACTTC | CASSSVAGANEQYF
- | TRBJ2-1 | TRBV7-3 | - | TGTGCCAGCAGCCCGATACCGGGCTCACTGCCCTACAATGAGCAGTTCTTC | CASSPIPGSLPYNEQFF
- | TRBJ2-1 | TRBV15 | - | TGTGCCACCAGCAGAGATACGGACTCCTACAATGAGCAGTTCTTC | CATSRDTDSYNEQFF
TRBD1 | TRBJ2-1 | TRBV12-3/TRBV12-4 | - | TGTGCCAGCAGAAAACAGGGGAACAGGGGTAATGAGCAGTTCTTC | CASRKQGNRGNEQFF
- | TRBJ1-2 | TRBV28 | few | TGTGCCAGCAGCCTCGAGAGGGGCCGAGCCTATGGCTACACCTTC | CASSLERGRAYGYTF
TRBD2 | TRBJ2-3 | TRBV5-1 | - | TGCGCCAGCAGCTTGGCCTCTAGCGGGGATACGCAGTATTTT | CASSLASSGDTQYF
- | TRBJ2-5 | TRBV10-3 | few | TGTGCCATCAGTCAGTTCCAAGAGACCCAGTACTTC | CAISQFQETQYF
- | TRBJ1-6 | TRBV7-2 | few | TGTGCCAGCAGCCCCCGGAGGGGCGTTAATTCACCCCTCCACTTT | CASSPRRGVNSPLHF
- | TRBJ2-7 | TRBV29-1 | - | TGCAGCGTTGTAATTCTAGCTAACGAGCAGTACTTC | CSVVILANEQYF
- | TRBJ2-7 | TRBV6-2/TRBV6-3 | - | TGTGCCAGCAGTGACCTGGGTGGTTACGAGCAGTACTTC | CASSDLGGYEQYF
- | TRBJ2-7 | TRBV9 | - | TGTGCCAGCAGCGTAGAGGGGGGGACTTCTTCCTACGAGCAGTACTTC | CASSVEGGTSSYEQYF
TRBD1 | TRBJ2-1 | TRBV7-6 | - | TGTGCCAGCAGCCCAAGGGGGCCCGAAGGCTACAATGAGCAGTTCTTC | CASSPRGPEGYNEQFF
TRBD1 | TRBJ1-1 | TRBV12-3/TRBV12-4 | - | TGTGCCAGCACCGTGGACAGGGGGGACGGAGCTTTCTTT | CASTVDRGDGAFF
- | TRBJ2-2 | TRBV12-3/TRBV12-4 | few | TGTGCCAGCAGTCCTTGGCAGACGTGGACAGAGAACACCGGGGAGCTGTTTTTT | CASSPWQTWTENTGELFF
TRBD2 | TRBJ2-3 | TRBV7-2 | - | TGTGCCAGCAGCTTAGGGGGGGCTGTGACTAGCGGCTTTTTAGATACGCAGTATTTT | CASSLGGAVTSGFLDTQYF
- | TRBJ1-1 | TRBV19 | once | TGTGCCAGTAGACGCGCCGGGACTCTGAACACTGAAGCTTTCTTT | CASRRAGTLNTEAFF
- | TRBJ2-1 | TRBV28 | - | TGTGCCAGCAGTTTCGACGGGAATGAGCAGTTCTTC | CASSFDGNEQFF
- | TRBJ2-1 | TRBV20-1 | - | TGCAGTGCTAGTGATGGGAGCCGACCCCACAATGAGCAGTTCTTC | CSASDGSRPHNEQFF
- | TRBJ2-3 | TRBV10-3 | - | TGTGCCATCAGTGCTAGGGACCCAGATACGCAGTATTTT | CAISARDPDTQYF
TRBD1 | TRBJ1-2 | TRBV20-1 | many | TGCAGTGCTAGAGCCCCCGAAACGGGGACAGCGAACTATGGCTACACCTTC | CSARAPETGTANYGYTF
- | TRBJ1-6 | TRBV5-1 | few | TGCGCCAGCAGCTTGGATGCGGCGTCAACCCTTAATTCACCCCTCCACTTT | CASSLDAASTLNSPLHF
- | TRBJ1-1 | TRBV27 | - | TGTGCCAGCAGTTTACTCGCAGGCCAGAACACTGAAGCTTTCTTT | CASSLLAGQNTEAFF